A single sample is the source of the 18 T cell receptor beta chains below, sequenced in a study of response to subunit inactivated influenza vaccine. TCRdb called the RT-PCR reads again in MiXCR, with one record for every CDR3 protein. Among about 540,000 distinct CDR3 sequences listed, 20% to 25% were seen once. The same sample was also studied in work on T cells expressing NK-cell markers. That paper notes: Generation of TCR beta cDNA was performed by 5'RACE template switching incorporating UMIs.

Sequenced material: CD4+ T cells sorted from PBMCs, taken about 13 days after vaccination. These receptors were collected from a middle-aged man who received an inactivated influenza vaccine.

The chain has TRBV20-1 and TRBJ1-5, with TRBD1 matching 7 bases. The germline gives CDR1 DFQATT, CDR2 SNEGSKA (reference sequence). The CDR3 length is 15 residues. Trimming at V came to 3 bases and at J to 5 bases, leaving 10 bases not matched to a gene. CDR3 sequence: CSASRRQGPDQPQHF. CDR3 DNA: TGCAGTGCTAGCCGCAGACAGGGTCCGGATCAGCCCCAGCATTTT.

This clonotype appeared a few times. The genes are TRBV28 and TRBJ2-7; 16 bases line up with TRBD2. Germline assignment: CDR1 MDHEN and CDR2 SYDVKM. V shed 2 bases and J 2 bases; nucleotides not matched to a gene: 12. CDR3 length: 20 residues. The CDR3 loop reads CASSLTNTGLAGGRPYEQYF. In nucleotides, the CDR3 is TGTGCCAGCAGTTTAACGAATACGGGACTAGCGGGAGGGAGGCCCTACGAGCAGTACTTC.

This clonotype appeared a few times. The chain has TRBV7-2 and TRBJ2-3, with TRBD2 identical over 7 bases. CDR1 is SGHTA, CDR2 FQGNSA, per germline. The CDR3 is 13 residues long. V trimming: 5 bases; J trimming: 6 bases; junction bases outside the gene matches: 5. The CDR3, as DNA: TGTGCCAGCAGCCCCCCGGGGGGTGATACGCAGTATTTT. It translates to CASSPPGGDTQYF.

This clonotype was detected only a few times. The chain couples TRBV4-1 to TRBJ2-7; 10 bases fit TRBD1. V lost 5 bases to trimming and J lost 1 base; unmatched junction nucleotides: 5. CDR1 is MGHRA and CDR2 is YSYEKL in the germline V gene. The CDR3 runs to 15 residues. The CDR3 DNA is TGCGCCAGCAGCTTGGGACAGGGGAAGTCCTACGAGCAGTACTTC. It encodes CASSLGQGKSYEQYF.

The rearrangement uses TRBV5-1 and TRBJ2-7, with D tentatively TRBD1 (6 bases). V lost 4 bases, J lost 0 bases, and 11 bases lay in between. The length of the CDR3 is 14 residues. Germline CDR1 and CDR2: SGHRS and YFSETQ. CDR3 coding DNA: TGCGCCAGCAGCGGGGACACAACCTCCTACGAGCAGTACTTC. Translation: CASSGDTTSYEQYF.

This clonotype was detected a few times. DNA of the CDR3: TGTGCCAGCAGCCAACGGTCAGGGGCCACAGATACGCAGTATTTT. It yields the protein CASSQRSGATDTQYF. V usage is TRBV14 and J usage is TRBJ2-3; TRBD1 might be the D (6 bases). Trimming stripped 2 bases from V and 2 bases from J, with 11 bases between. CDR1 and CDR2 (germline): SGHDN, FVKESK. The CDR3 consists of 15 residues.

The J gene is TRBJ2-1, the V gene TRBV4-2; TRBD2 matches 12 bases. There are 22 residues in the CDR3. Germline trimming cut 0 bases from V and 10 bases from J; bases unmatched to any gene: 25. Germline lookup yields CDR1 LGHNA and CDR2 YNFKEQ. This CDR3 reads CASSQEVFVLAGGPTRIREQFF. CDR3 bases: TGTGCCAGCAGCCAAGAAGTATTCGTCCTAGCGGGAGGGCCGACCCGAATCAGGGAGCAGTTCTTC.

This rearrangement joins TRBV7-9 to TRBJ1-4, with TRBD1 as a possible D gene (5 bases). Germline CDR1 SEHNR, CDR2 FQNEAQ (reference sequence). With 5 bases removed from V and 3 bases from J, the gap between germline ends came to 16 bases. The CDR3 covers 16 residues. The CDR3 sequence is CASSPTGSSANEKLFF. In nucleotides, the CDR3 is TGTGCCAGCAGCCCAACAGGTTCTTCGGCTAATGAAAAACTGTTTTTT.

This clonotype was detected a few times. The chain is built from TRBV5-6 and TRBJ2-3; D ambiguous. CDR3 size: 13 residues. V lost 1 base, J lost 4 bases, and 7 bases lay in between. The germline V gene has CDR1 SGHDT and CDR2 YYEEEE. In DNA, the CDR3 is TGTGCCAGCAGCTTGAGGTGGTCAGATACGCAGTATTTT. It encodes CASSLRWSDTQYF.

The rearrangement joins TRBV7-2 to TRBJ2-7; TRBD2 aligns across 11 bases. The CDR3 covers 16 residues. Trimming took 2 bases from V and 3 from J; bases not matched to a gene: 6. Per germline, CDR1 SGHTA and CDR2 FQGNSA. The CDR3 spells CASSLQGTSGHYEQYF. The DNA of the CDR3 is TGTGCCAGCAGCTTACAAGGGACTAGCGGACACTACGAGCAGTACTTC.

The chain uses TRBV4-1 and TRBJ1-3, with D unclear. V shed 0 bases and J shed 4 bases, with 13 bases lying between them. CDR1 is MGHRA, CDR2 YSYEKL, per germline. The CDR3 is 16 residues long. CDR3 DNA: TGCGCCAGCAGCCAAGATTGGTCGAATAACGGAAACACCATATATTTT. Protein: CASSQDWSNNGNTIYF.

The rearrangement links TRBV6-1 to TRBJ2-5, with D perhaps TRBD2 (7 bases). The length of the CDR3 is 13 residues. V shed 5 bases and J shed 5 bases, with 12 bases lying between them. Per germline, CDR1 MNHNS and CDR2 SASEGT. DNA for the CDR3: TGTGCCAGCAGTAAGGGGGGGCCCGAGACCCAGTACTTC. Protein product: CASSKGGPETQYF.

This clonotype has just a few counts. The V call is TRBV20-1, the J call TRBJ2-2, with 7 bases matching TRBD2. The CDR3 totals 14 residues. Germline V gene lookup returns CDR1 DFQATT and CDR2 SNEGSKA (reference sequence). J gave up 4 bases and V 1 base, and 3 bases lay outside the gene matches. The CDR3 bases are TGCAGTGCTAGAGTGACGGGGGGCACCGGGGAGCTGTTTTTT. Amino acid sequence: CSARVTGGTGELFF.

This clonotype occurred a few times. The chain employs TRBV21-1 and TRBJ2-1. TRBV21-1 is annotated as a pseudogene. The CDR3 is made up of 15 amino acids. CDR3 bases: TGTGCCAGCGTTGGGTCCAGGGGGTCCTACAATGAGCAGTTCTTC. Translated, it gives CASVGSRGSYNEQFF.

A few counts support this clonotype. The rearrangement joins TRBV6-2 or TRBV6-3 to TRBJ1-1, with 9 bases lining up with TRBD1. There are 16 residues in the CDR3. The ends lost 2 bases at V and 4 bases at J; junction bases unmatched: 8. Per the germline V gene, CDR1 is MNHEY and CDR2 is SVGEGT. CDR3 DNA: TGTGCCAGCAGTTACACGGGGACAGGGTACGCCACTGAAGCTTTCTTT. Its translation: CASSYTGTGYATEAFF.

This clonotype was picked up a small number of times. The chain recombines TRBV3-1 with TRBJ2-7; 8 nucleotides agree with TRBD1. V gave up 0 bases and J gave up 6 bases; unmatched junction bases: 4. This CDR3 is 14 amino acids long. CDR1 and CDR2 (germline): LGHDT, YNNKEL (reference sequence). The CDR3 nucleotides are TGTGCCAGCAGCCAAGACCAGGGGGCGGGCGAGCAGTACTTC. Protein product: CASSQDQGAGEQYF.

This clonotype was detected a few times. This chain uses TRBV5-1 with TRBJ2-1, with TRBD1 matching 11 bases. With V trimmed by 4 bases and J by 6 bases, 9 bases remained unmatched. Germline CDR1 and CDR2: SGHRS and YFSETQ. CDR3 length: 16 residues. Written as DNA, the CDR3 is TGCGCCAGCAGCCGCTCCGGGACAGGGGGTTCCAATGAGCAGTTCTTC. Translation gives CASSRSGTGGSNEQFF.

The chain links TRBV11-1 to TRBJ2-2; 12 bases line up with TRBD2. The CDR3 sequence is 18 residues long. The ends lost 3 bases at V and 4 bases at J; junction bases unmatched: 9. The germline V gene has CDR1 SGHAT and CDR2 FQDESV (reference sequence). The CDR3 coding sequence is TGTGCCAGCAGCTTTACCCTGATACTAGCGGGAGGCACCGGGGAGCTGTTTTTT. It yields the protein CASSFTLILAGGTGELFF. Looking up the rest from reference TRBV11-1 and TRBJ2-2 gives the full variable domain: EAEVAQSPRYKITEKSQAVAFWCDPISGHATLYWYRQILGQGPELLVQFQDESVVDDSQLPKDRFSAERLKGVDSTLKIQPAELGDSAMYLCASSFTLILAGGTGELFFGEGSRLTVL.